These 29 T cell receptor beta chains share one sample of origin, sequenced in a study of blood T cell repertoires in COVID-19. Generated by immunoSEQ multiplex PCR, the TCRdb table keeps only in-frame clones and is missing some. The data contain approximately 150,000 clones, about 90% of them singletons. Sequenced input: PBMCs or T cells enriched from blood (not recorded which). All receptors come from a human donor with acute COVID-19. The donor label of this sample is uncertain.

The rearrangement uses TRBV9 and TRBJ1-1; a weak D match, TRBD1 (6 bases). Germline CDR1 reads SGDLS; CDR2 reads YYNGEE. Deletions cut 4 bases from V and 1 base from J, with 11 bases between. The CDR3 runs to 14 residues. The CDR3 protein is CASSSGTSNTEAFF. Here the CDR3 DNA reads TGTGCCAGCAGCTCCGGGACATCGAACACTGAAGCTTTCTTT.

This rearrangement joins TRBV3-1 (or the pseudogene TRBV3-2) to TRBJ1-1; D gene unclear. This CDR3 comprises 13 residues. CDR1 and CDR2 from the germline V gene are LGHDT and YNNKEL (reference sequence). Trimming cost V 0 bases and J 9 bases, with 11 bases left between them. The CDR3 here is CASSQDGSKKAFF. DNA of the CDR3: TGTGCCAGCAGCCAAGACGGGAGCAAGAAAGCTTTCTTT.

CDR3: CASSPLSRPGANVLTF. DNA of the CDR3: TGTGCCAGCAGTCCCTTAAGCCGTCCTGGGGCCAACGTCCTGACTTTC. J is TRBJ2-6 and V is TRBV27, with D unclear. Trimming pared 5 bases from V and 2 bases from J, leaving 13 bases between. Germline lookup yields CDR1 MNHEY and CDR2 SMNVEV (reference sequence). CDR3 length equals 16 residues.

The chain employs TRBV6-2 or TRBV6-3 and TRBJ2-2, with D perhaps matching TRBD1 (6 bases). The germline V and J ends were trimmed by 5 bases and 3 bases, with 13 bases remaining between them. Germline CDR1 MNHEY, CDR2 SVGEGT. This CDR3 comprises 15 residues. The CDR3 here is CASSIIGTYTGELFF. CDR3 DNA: TGTGCCAGCAGTATCATCGGGACATACACCGGGGAGCTGTTTTTT.

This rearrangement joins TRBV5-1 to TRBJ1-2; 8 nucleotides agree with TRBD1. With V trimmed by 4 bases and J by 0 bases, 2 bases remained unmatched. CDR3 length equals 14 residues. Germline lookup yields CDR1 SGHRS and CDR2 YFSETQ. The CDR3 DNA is TGCGCCAGCAGCACGGACAGGGCTAACTATGGCTACACCTTC. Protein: CASSTDRANYGYTF.

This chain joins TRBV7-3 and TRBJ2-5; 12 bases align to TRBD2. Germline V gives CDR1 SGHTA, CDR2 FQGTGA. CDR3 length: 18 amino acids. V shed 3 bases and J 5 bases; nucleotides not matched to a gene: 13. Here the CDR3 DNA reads TGTGCCAGCAGCTTCAATTCCGGACTAGCGGGGAATCGGGAGACCCAGTACTTC. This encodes CASSFNSGLAGNRETQYF.

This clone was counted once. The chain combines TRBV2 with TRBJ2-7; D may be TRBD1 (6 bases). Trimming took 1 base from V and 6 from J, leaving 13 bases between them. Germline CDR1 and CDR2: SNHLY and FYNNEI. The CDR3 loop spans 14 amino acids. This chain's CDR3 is CASSEVPQGSEQYF. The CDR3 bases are TGTGCCAGCAGTGAAGTTCCACAGGGCTCCGAGCAGTACTTC.

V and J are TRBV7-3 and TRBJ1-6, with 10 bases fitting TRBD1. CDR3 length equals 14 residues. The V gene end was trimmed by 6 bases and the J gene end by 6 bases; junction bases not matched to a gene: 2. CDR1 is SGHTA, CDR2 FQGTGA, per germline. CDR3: CASRGTGANSPLHF. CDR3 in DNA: TGTGCCAGCAGAGGGACAGGGGCTAATTCACCCCTCCACTTT.

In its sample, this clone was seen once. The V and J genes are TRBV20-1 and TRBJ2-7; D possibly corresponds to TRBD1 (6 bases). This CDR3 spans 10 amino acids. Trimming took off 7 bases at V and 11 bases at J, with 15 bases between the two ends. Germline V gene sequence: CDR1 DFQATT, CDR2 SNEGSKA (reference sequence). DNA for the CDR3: TGCAGTGTCTCTAGGGGGATCGAGTACTTC. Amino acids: CSVSRGIEYF.

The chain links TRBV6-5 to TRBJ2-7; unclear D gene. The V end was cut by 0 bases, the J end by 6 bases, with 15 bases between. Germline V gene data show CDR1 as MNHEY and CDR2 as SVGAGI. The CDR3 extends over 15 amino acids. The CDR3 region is CASSYSGPSSREQYF. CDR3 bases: TGTGCCAGCAGTTACTCGGGCCCCTCAAGCCGCGAGCAGTACTTC.

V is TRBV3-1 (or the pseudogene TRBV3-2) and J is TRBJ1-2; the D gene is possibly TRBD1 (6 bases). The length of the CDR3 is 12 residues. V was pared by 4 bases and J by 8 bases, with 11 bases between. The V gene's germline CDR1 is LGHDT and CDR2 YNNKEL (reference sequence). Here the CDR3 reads CASSPDTGGYTF. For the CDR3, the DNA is TGTGCCAGCAGCCCGGACACAGGGGGCTACACCTTC.

The CDR3 DNA sequence: TGTGCCTGGAGGGTCGGAGATACGCAGTATTTT. Residues: CAWRVGDTQYF. The V call is TRBV30, the J call TRBJ2-3; D is uncertain. The CDR3 covers 11 residues. V was cut by 3 bases and J by 5 bases, with 6 bases left in between. Germline values: CDR1 GTSNPN, CDR2 SVGIG (reference sequence).

In DNA, the CDR3 is TGTGCCAGTAGTATTGACAGGAGCACTGAAGCTTTCTTT. This translates into CASSIDRSTEAFF. The chain carries TRBV19 and TRBJ1-1; possible D gene TRBD1, 6 bases. Per germline, CDR1 LNHDA and CDR2 SQIVND (reference sequence). The CDR3 spans 13 residues. V lost 3 bases, J lost 4 bases, and 9 bases lay in between.

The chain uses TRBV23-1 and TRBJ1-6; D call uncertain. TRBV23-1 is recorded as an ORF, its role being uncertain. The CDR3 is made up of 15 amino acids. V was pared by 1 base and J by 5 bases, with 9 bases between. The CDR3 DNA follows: TGCGCCAGCAGTCAATGCGGATCTGATAATTCACCCCTCCACTTT. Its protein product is CASSQCGSDNSPLHF.

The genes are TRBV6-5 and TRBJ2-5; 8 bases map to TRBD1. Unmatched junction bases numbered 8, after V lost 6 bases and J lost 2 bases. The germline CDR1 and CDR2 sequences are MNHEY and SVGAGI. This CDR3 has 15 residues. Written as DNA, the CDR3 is TGTGCCAGCAGCTTCGGACAGGGAAGTCAAGAGACCCAGTACTTC. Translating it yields CASSFGQGSQETQYF.

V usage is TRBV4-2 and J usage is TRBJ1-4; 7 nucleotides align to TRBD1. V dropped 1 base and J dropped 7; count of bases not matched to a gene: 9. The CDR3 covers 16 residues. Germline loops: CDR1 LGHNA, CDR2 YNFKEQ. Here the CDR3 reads CASSQVHQGGGEKLFF. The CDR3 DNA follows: TGTGCCAGCAGCCAAGTGCACCAGGGGGGTGGTGAAAAACTGTTTTTT.

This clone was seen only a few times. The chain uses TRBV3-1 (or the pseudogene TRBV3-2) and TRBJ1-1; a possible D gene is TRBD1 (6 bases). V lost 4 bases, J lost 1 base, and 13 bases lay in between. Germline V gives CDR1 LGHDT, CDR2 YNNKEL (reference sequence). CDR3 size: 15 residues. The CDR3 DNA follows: TGTGCCAGCAGCCTACAGGGTTTGGGGAACACTGAAGCTTTCTTT. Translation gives CASSLQGLGNTEAFF.

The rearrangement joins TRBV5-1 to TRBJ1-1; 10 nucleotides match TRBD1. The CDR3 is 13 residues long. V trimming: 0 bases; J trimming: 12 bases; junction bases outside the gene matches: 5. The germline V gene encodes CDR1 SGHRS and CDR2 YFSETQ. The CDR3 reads CASSLEGQGTPFF. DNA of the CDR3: TGCGCCAGCAGCTTGGAGGGACAGGGGACACCTTTCTTT.

In DNA, the CDR3 is TGTGCCAGCAGTTCCCGGCAGGGAGCGGGGGAAGAGACCCAGTACTTC. Amino acids: CASSSRQGAGEETQYF. The chain employs TRBV28 and TRBJ2-5, with TRBD2 matching over 8 bases. Per the germline V gene, CDR1 is MDHEN and CDR2 is SYDVKM. The V segment lost 4 bases and the J segment 3 bases; nucleotides outside the gene matches: 10. The CDR3 is 16 amino acids.

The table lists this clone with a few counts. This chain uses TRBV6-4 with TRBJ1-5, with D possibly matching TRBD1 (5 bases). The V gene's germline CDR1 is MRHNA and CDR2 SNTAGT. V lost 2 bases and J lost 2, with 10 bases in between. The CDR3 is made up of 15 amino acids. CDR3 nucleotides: TGTGCCAGCAGTGACGGAGGGGAAGGCAATCAGCCCCAGCATTTT. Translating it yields CASSDGGEGNQPQHF.

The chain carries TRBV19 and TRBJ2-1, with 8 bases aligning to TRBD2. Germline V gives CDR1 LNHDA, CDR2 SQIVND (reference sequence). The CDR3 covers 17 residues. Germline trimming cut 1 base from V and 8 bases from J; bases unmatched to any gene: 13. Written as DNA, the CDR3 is TGTGCCAGTAGTATAGTTATGAGCGGGGGCCGGCTGGATGAGCAGTTCTTC. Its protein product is CASSIVMSGGRLDEQFF.

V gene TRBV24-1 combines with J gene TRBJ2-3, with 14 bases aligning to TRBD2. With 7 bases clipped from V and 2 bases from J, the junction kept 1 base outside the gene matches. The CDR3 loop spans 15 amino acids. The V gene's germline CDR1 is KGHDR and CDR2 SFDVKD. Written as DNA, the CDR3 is TGTGCCACCAGGGGACTAGCGGGAGACACAGATACGCAGTATTTT. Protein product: CATRGLAGDTDTQYF.

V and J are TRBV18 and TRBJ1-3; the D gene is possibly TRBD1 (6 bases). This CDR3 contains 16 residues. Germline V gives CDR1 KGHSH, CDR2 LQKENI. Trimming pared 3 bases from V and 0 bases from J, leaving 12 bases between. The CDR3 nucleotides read TGTGCCAGCTCACCCGGGACATTTTCCTCTGGAAACACCATATATTTT. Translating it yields CASSPGTFSSGNTIYF.

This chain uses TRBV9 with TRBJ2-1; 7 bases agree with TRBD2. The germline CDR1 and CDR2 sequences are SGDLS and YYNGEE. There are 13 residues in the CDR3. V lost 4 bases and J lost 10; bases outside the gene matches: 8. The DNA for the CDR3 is TGTGCCAGCAGCACCCCAAGCGGGGTAGAGCAGTTCTTC. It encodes CASSTPSGVEQFF.

In DNA form, the CDR3 reads TGCGCCAGGACCGGGACAGAGGCTTCACCCCTCCACTTT. Amino acids: CARTGTEASPLHF. The genes are TRBV5-1 and TRBJ1-6, with 7 nucleotides matching TRBD1. The junction had 8 bases not matched to a gene; V was cut back by 8 bases and J by 9 bases. In germline, CDR1 is SGHRS, CDR2 YFSETQ. The length of the CDR3 is 13 residues.

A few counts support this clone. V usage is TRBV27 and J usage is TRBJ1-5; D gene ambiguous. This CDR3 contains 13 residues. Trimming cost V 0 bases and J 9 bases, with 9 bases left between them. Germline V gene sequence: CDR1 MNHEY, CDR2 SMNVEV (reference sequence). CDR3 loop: CASSLSIGSPQHF. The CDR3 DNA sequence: TGTGCCAGCAGTTTATCGATCGGGTCGCCCCAGCATTTT.

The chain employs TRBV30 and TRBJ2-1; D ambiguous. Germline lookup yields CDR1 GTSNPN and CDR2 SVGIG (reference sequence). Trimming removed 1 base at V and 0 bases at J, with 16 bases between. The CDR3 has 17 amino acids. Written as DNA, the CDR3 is TGTGCCTGGAGTGGTGGTGTCACTAAGAGCTCCTACAATGAGCAGTTCTTC. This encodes CAWSGGVTKSSYNEQFF.

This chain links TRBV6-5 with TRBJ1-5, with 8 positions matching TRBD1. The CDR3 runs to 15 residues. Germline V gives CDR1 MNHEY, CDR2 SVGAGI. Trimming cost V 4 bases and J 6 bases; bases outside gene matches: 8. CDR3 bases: TGTGCCAGCAGTTTGACGGGACAGGCCGTTCAGCCCCAGCATTTT. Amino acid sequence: CASSLTGQAVQPQHF.

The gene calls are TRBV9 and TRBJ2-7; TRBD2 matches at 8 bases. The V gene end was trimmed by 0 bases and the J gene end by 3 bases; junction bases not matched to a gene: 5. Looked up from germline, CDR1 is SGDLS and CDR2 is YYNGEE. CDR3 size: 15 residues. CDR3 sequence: CASSVGLAGNYEQYF. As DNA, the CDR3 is TGTGCCAGCAGCGTAGGGTTAGCGGGGAACTACGAGCAGTACTTC.